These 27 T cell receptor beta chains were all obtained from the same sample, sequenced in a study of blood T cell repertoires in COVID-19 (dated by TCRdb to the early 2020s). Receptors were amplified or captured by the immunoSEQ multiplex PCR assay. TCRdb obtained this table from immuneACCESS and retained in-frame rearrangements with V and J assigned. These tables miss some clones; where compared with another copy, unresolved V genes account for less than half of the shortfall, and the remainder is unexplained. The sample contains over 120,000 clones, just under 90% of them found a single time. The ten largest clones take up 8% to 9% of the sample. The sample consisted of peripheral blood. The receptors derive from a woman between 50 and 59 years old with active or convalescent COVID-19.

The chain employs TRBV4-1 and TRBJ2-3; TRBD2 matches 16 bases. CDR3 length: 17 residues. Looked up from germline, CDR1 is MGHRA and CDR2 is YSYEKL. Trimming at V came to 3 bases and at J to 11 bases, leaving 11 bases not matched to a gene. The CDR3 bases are TGCGCCAGCAGCCATCCCCCGGGACTAGCGGGAGGGGGGGAGCAGTATTTT. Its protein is CASSHPPGLAGGGEQYF.

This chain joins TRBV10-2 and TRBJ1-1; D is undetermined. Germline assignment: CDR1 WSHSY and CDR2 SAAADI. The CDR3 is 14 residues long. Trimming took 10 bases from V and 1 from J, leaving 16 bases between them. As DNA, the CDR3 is TGCGCCACCGGGGTGGACGGCCGGAACACTGAAGCTTTCTTT. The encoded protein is CATGVDGRNTEAFF.

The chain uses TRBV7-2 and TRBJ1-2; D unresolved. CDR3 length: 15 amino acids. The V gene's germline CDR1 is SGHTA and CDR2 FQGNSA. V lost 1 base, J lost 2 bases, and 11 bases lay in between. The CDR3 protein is CASSLGSGNNYGYTF. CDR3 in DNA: TGTGCCAGCAGCTTAGGGTCGGGGAACAACTATGGCTACACCTTC.

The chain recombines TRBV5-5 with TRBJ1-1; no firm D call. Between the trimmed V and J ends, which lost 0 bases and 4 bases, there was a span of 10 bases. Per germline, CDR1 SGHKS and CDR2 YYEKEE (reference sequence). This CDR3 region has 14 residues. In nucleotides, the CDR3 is TGTGCCAGCAGCTTGGCCGGGGAGATCACTGAAGCTTTCTTT. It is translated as CASSLAGEITEAFF.

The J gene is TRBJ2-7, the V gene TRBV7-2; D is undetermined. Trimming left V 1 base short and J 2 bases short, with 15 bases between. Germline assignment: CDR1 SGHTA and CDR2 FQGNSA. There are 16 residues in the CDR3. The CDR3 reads CASSLVKHSTAYEQYF. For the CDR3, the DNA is TGTGCCAGCAGCTTAGTGAAGCACTCTACGGCCTACGAGCAGTACTTC.

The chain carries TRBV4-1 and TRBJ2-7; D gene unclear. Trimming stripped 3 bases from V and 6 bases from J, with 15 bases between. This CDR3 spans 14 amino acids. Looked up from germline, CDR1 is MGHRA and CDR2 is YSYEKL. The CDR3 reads CASSQDQVIGEQYF. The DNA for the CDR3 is TGCGCCAGCAGCCAGGATCAGGTGATTGGCGAGCAGTACTTC.

CDR3 in amino acids: CASITISGKYNEQFF. The CDR3 nucleotides are TGTGCCAGCATCACCATTAGCGGGAAGTACAATGAGCAGTTCTTC. The chain recombines TRBV11-2 with TRBJ2-1; TRBD2 agrees at 8 bases. The germline V gene has CDR1 SGHAT and CDR2 FQNNGV. The CDR3 has 15 amino acids. Trimming cost V 7 bases and J 4 bases; bases outside gene matches: 9.

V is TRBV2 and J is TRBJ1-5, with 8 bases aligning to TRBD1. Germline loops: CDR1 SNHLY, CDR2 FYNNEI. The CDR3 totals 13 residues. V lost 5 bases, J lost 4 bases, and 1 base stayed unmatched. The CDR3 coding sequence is TGTGCCAGCAGTCGGACAGGGAATCAGCCCCAGCATTTT. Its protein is CASSRTGNQPQHF.

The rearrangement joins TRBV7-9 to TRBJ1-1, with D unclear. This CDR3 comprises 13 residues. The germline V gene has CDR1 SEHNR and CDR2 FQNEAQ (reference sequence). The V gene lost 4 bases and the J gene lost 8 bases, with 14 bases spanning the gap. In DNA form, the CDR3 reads TGTGCCAGCAGCTCAGGATATGGTGGCGAAGCTTTCTTT. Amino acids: CASSSGYGGEAFF. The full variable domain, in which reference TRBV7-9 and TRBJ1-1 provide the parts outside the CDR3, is DTGVSQNPRHKITKRGQNVTFRCDPISEHNRLYWYRQTLGQGPEFLTYFQNEAQLEKSRLLSDRFSAERPKGSFSTLEIQRTEQGDSAMYLCASSSGYGGEAFFGQGTRLTVV.

The CDR3 region has the DNA TGTGCCAGCAGCTTAGGACAGGTCAACTATGGCTACACCTTC. Its protein is CASSLGQVNYGYTF. The chain couples TRBV7-2 to TRBJ1-2; D possibly corresponds to TRBD1 (6 bases). V was shortened by 1 base and J by 2 bases, with 8 bases between the two germline ends. CDR1 is SGHTA and CDR2 is FQGNSA in the germline V gene. The CDR3 covers 14 residues. Full variable domain (missing parts from reference TRBV7-2 and TRBJ1-2): GAGVSQSPSNKVTEKGKDVELRCDPISGHTALYWYRQSLGQGLEFLIYFQGNSAPDKSGLPSDRFSAERTGGSVSTLTIQRTQQEDSAVYLCASSLGQVNYGYTFGSGTRLTVV.

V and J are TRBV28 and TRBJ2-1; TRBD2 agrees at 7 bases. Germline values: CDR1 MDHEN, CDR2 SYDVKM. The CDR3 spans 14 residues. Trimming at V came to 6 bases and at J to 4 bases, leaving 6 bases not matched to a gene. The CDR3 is CASSSSGGYNEQFF. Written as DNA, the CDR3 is TGTGCCAGCAGCTCGTCGGGAGGTTACAATGAGCAGTTCTTC.

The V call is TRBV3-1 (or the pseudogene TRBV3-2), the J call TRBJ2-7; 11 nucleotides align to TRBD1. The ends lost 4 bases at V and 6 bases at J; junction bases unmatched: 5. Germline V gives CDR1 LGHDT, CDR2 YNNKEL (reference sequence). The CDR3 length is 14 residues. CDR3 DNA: TGTGCCAGCAGCCCCCGGGACAGGGGGTCCGAGCAGTACTTC. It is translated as CASSPRDRGSEQYF.

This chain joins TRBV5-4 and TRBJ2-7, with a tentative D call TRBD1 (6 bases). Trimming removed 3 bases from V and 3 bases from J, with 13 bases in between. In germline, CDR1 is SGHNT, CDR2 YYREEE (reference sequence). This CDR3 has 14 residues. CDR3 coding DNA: TGTGCCAGCAGCTCCCAGGGGATTGGCTACGAGCAGTACTTC. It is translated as CASSSQGIGYEQYF.

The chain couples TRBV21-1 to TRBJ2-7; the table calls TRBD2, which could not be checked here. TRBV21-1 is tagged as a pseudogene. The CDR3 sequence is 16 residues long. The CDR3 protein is CASSLRSTTETYEQYF. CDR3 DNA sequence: TGTGCCAGCAGTCTAAGATCAACCACCGAAACCTACGAGCAGTACTTC.

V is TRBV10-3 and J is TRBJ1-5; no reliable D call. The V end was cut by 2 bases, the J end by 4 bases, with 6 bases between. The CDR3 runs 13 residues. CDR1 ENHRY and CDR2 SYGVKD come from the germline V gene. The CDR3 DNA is TGTGCCATCAGTGAGGATCGGAATCAGCCCCAGCATTTT. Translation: CAISEDRNQPQHF.

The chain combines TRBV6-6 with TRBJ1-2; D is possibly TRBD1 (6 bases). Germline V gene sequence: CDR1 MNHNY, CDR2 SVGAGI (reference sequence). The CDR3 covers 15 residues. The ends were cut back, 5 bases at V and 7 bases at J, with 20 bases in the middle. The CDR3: CASSLSVSRGSGYTF. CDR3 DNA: TGTGCCAGCAGTCTTTCGGTGTCCAGGGGAAGTGGCTACACCTTC.

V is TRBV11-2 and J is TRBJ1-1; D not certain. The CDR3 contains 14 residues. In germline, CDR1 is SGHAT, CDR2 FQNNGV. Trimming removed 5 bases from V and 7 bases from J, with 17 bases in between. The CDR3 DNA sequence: TGTGCCAGCAGCCCTTGGGTCGAGGCGGGTGAAGCTTTCTTT. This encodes CASSPWVEAGEAFF.

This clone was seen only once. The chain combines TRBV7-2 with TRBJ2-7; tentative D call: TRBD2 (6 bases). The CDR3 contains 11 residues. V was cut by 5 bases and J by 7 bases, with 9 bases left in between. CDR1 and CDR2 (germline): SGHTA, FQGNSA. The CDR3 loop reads CASSLAGEQYF. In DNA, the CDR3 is TGTGCCAGCAGCCTCGCGGGAGAGCAGTACTTC.

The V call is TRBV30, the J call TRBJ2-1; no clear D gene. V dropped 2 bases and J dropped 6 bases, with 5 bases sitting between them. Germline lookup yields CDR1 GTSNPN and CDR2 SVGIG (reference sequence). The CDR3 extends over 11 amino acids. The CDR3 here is CAWSIANEQFF. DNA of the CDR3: TGTGCCTGGAGTATAGCCAATGAGCAGTTCTTC. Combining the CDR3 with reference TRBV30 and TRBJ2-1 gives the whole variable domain SQTIHQWPATLVQPVGSPLSLECTVEGTSNPNLYWYRQAAGRGLQLLFYSVGIGQISSEVPQNLSASRPQDRQFILSSKKLLLSDSGFYLCAWSIANEQFFGPGTRLTVL.

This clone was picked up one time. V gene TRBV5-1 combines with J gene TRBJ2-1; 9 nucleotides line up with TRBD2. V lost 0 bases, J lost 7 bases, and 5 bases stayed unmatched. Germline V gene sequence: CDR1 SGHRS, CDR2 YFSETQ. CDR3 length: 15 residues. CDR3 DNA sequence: TGCGCCAGCAGCTTGGATAGCGGGAGTCGGAATGAGCAGTTCTTC. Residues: CASSLDSGSRNEQFF.

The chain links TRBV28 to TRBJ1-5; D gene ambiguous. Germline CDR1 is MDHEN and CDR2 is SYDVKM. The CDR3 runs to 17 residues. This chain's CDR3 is CVTRLVSSDYSNQPQHF. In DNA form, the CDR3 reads TGTGTCACCAGGTTGGTCTCGTCAGATTATAGCAATCAGCCCCAGCATTTT. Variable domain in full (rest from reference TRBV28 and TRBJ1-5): DVKVTQSSRYLVKRTGEKVFLECVQDMDHENMFWYRQDPGLGLRLIYFSYDVKMKEKGDIPEGYSVSREKKERFSLILESASTNQTSMYLCVTRLVSSDYSNQPQHFGDGTRLSIL.

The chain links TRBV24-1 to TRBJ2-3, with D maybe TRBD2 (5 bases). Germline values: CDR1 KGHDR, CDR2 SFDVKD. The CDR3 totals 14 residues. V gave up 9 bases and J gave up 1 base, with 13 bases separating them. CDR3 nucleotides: TGTGCCACCGGAATTAGCGACGGCACAGATACGCAGTATTTT. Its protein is CATGISDGTDTQYF.

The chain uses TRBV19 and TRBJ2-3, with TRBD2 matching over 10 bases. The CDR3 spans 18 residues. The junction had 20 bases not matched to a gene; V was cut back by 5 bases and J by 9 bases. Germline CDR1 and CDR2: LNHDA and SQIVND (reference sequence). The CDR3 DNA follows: TGTGCCAGTAGTCCGATCCTCAGCAAGCGGGAGGGCCTGTCGACGCAGTATTTT. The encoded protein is CASSPILSKREGLSTQYF.

Written as DNA, the CDR3 is TGTGCCAGCAGCAACAGGGGGGTTTTAGAAAAACTGTTTTTT. Translated: CASSNRGVLEKLFF. V and J are TRBV6-5 and TRBJ1-4, with TRBD1 matching over 8 bases. J was trimmed by 8 bases and V by 6 bases; bases with no gene match: 8. Germline V lookup: CDR1 MNHEY, CDR2 SVGAGI. There are 14 residues in the CDR3.

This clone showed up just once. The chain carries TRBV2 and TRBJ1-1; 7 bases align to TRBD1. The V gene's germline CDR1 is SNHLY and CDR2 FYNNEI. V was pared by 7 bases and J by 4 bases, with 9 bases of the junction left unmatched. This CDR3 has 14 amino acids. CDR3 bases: TGTGCCAGCACCAAGACAGGGTTCGGCACTGAAGCTTTCTTT. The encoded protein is CASTKTGFGTEAFF. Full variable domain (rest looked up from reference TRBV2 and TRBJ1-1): EPEVTQTPSHQVTQMGQEVILRCVPISNHLYFYWYRQILGQKVEFLVSFYNNEISEKSEIFDDQFSVERPDGSNFTLKIRSTKLEDSAMYFCASTKTGFGTEAFFGQGTRLTVV.

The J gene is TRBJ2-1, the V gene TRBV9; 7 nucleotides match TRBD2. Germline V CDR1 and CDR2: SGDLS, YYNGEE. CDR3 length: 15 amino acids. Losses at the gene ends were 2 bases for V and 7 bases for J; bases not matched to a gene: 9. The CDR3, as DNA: TGTGCCAGCAGCGTGCGGGGCGGGAGTGGTAATGAGCAGTTCTTC. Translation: CASSVRGGSGNEQFF.

The chain's CDR3 is CASSFERGYQETQYF. The CDR3 nucleotides are TGTGCCAGCAGCTTCGAGCGGGGCTACCAAGAGACCCAGTACTTC. The chain combines TRBV7-9 with TRBJ2-5; 7 nucleotides agree with TRBD2. Germline CDR1 reads SEHNR; CDR2 reads FQNEAQ (reference sequence). CDR3 size: 15 residues. The J segment lost 0 bases and the V segment lost 3 bases, leaving 4 bases of the junction unmatched.